This T cell receptor beta chain was recorded in a study of blood T cells in healthy people across ages. Overall study results and limits: A roughly linear fall in TCR beta diversity per million T cells was seen with increasing age.

There are 16 residues in the CDR3. V lost 8 bases, J lost 0 bases, and 18 bases lay in between. A J-beta primer mix and a sample-barcoded 5' primer were used in a second PCR of about 7 to 11 cycles. Via MiXCR, TCRdb re-called the 5' RACE reads, giving one row per CDR3 protein. The sample has about a million distinct CDR3 sequences; about 44% are singletons. A word on this clonotype: Its antigen is undetermined.

Source material: blood. This clonotype was sampled from a man aged 25-45 years in good health. V is TRBV12-3 or TRBV12-4 and J is TRBJ2-3, with D perhaps matching TRBD1 or TRBD2 (5 bases each). DNA for the CDR3: TGTGCCAGCCAGACTTCAGGGAGAATAAGCACAGATACGCAGTATTTT. It is translated as CASQTSGRISTDTQYF.